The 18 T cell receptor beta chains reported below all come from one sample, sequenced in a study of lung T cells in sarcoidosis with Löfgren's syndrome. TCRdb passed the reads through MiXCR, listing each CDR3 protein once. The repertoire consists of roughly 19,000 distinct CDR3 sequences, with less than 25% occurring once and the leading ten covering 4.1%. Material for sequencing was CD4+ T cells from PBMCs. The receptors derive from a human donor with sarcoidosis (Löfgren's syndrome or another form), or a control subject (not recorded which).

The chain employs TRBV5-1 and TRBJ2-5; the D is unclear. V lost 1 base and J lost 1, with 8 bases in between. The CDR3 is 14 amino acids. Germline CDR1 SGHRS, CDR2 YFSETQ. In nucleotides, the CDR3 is TGCGCCAGCAGCTTGAACAGCCCCCAAGAGACCCAGTACTTC. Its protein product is CASSLNSPQETQYF.

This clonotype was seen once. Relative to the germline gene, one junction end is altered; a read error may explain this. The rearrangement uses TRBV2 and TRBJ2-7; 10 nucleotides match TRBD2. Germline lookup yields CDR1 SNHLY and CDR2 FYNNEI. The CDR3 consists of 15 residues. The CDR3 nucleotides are TGTGCCAGCAGTGAGGAACTAGCGGGGTCCTACGAGCAGTGCTTC. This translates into CASSEELAGSYEQCF.

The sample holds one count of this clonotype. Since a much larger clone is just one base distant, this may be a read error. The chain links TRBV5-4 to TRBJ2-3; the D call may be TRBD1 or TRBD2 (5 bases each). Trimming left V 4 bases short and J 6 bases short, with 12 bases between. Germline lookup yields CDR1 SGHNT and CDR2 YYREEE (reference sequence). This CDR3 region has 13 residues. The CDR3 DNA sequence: TGTGCCAGCAGCCGGGGCTCGACGGATACGCAGTATTTT. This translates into CASSRGSTDTQYF.

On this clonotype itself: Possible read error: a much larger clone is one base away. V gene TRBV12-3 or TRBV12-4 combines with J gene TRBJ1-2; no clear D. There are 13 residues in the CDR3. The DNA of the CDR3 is TGTGCCGGCAGTTTGAGCTGGGGAGGGATTTACACCTTC. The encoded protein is CAGSLSWGGIYTF.

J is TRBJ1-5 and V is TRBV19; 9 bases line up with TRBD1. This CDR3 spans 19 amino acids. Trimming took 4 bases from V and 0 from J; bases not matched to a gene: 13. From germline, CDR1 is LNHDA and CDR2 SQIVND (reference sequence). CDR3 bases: TGTGCCAGTAGTACTACCCGGGACAGGGCCCTTCCTAGCAATCAGCCCCAGCATTTT. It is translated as CASSTTRDRALPSNQPQHF.

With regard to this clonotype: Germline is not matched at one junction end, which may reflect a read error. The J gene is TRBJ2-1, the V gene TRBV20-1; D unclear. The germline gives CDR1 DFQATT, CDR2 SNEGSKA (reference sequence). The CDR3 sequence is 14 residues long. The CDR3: CSARGTSAYNERFF. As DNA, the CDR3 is TGCAGTGCTAGAGGGACCAGCGCCTACAATGAGCGGTTCTTC.

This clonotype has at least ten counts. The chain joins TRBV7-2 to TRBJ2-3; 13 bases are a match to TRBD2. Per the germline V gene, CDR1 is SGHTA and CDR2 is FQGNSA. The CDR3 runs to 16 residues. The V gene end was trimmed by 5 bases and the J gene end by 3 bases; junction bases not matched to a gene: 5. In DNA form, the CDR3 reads TGTGCCAGCAGCCTCGGACTAGCGGGAGCGACAGATACGCAGTATTTT. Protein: CASSLGLAGATDTQYF.

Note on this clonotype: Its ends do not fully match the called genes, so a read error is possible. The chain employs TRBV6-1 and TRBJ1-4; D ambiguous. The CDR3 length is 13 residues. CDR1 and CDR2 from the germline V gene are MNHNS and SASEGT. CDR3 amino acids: CASSEGQHEKLLF. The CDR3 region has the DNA TGTGCCAGCAGTGAAGGGCAGCACGAAAAACTGCTTTTT.

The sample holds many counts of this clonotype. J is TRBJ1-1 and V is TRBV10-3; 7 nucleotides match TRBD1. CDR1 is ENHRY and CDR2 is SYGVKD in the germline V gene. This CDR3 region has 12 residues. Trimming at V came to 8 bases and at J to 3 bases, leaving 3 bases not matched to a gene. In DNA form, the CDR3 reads TGTGCCATCGGGACAGCGCACACTGAAGCTTTCTTT. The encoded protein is CAIGTAHTEAFF.

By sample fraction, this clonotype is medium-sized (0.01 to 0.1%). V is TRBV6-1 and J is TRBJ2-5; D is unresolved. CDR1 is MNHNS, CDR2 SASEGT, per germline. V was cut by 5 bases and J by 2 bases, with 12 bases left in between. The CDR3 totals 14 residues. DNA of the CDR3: TGTGCCAGCAGTTATGGTCTACTTCAAGAGACCCAGTACTTC. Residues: CASSYGLLQETQYF.

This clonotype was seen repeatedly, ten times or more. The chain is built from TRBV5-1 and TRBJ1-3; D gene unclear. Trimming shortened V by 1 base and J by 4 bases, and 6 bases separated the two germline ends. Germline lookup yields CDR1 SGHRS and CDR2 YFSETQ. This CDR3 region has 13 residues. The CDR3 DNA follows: TGCGCCAGCAGCTTGACCAGGGGAAACACCATATATTTT. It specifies CASSLTRGNTIYF.

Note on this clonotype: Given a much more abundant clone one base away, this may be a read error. The CDR3 DNA sequence: TGTGCCAGCAGAACACTAGCGGGGGGCCAGAAGACCCATTACTTC. As protein: CASRTLAGGQKTHYF. This chain joins TRBV2 and TRBJ2-5, with 12 bases lining up with TRBD2. The V gene's germline CDR1 is SNHLY and CDR2 FYNNEI. The CDR3 runs to 15 residues.

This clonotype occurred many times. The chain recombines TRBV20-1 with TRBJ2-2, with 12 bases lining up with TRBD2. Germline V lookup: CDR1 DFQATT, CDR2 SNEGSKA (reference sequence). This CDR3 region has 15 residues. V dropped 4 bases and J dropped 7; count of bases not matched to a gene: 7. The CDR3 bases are TGCAGTGCTAATACACTAGCGGGAGGACGCGGGGAGCTGTTTTTT. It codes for CSANTLAGGRGELFF.

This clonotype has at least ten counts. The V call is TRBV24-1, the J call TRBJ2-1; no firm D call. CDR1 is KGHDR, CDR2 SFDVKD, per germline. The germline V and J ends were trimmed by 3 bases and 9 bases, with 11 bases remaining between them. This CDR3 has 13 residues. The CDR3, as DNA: TGTGCCACCAGTGATAGCGCGTGGCTTGAGCAGTTCTTC. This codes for CATSDSAWLEQFF.

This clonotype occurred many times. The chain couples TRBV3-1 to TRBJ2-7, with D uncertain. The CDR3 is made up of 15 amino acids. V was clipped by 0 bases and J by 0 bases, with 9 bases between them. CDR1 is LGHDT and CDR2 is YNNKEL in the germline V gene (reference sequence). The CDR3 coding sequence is TGTGCCAGCAGCCAAGAACAGTTAAGCTCCTACGAGCAGTACTTC. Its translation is CASSQEQLSSYEQYF.

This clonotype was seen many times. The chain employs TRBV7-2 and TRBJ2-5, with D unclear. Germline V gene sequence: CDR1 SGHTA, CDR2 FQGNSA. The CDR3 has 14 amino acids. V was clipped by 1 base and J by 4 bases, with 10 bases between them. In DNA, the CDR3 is TGTGCCAGCAGCTTAGTTCAAGAGCGAGAGACCCAGTACTTC. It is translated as CASSLVQERETQYF.

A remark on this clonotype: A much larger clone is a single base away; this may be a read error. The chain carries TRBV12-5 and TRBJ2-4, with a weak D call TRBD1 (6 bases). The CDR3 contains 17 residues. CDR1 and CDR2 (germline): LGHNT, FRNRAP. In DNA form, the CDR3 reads TGTGCTAGTGGTTCAGGGACACCACTAAGGGCCAAAAGCATTCAGTACTTC. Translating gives CASGSGTPLRAKSIQYF. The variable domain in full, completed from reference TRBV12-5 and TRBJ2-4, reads DARVTQTPRHKVTEMGQEVTMRCQPILGHNTVFWYRQTMMQGLELLAYFRNRAPLDDSGMPKDRFSAEMPDATLATLKIQPSEPRDSAVYFCASGSGTPLRAKSIQYFGAGTRLSVL.

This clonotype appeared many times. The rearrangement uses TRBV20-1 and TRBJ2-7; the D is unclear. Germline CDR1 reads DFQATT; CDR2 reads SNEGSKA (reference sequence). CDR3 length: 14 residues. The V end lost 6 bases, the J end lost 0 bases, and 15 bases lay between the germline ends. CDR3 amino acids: CSAHQRGSSYEQYF. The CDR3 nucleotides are TGCAGTGCACACCAACGCGGTAGCTCCTACGAGCAGTACTTC.